This T cell receptor beta chain was recorded in a study of cytomegalovirus exposure and HLA in healthy donors. Broader study findings: The authors listed approximately 160 TCR beta chains as cytomegalovirus-associated. Some public TCRs appeared in many individuals, while most sequences were rare.

With regard to this clone: Its specificity is unknown.

The CDR3 is made up of 16 amino acids. Germline assignment: CDR1 SGHDN and CDR2 FVKESK. The V gene lost 2 bases and the J gene lost 3 bases, with 17 bases spanning the gap. Amplification used 60 Vbeta primers and 13 Jbeta primers. Some clones are missing from TCRdb's copy, which holds only in-frame ones; the method was immunoSEQ multiplex PCR. The sample has some 120,000 clones; approximately 70% are singletons. The sample taken for sequencing was PBMCs. V usage is TRBV14 and J usage is TRBJ2-7; D is possibly TRBD1 (6 bases). The TCR was taken from a woman in her thirties in good health and CMV-seronegative. CDR3 loop: CASSQRLGQSSYEQYF. The CDR3 DNA follows: TGTGCCAGCAGCCAAAGATTAGGACAGTCCAGCTACGAGCAGTACTTC.